The 6 T cell receptor beta chains below all came from one sample that was sequenced in a study of T cell changes during pregnancy in multiple sclerosis. Assay used: immunoSEQ multiplex PCR; TCRdb lists only in-frame clones, some missing. This table holds around 40,000 clones, 91% found once. The source was CD4+ T cells from peripheral blood mononuclear cells, collected before pregnancy. These receptors originate from a female donor with multiple sclerosis, enrolled in a pregnancy study.

The chain employs TRBV19 and TRBJ1-6; TRBD1 matches 9 bases. The junction had 6 bases not matched to a gene; V was cut back by 5 bases and J by 4 bases. Germline CDR1 reads LNHDA; CDR2 reads SQIVND (reference sequence). CDR3 size: 16 residues. In nucleotides, the CDR3 is TGTGCCAGTAGTTCCGGGGACAGGGAATATAATTCACCCCTCCACTTT. Translating gives CASSSGDREYNSPLHF.

V and J are TRBV5-6 and TRBJ1-2; 7 nucleotides agree with TRBD1. J gave up 4 bases and V 4 bases, and 4 bases lay outside the gene matches. Germline CDR1 SGHDT, CDR2 YYEEEE. This CDR3 contains 13 residues. The CDR3 DNA reads as TGTGCCAGCAGCAACGACAGGGCCTATGGCTACACCTTC. Amino acid sequence: CASSNDRAYGYTF.

The V call is TRBV18, the J call TRBJ1-1; TRBD1 agrees at 8 bases. This CDR3 comprises 14 residues. J gave up 6 bases and V 3 bases, and 6 bases lay outside the gene matches. CDR1 KGHSH and CDR2 LQKENI come from the germline V gene. In DNA form, the CDR3 reads TGTGCCAGCTCACCGGACAGGGTGGTTCCTGAAGCTTTCTTT. The encoded protein is CASSPDRVVPEAFF.

A remark on this clone: A read error may produce the germline difference seen at one junction end. The chain couples TRBV19 to TRBJ1-5, with 7 bases matching TRBD1. Germline V gene sequence: CDR1 LNHDA, CDR2 SQIVND (reference sequence). The CDR3 totals 13 residues. CDR3 amino acids: CASTHSGTASLGF. CDR3 bases: TGTGCCAGTACCCACTCCGGGACAGCGTCGCTTGGTTTT.

The chain couples TRBV2 to TRBJ2-2; possible D gene TRBD2, 7 bases. This CDR3 is built from 12 residues. Looked up from germline, CDR1 is SNHLY and CDR2 is FYNNEI. Trimming pared 8 bases from V and 6 bases from J, leaving 10 bases between. The CDR3: CASGGGPGELFF. Here the CDR3 DNA reads TGTGCCAGCGGGGGGGGGCCCGGGGAGCTGTTTTTT.

The chain employs TRBV7-2 and TRBJ1-4; weak D call: TRBD1 (6 bases). Trimming cost V 0 bases and J 4 bases, with 9 bases left between them. The CDR3 is 15 residues long. The germline CDR1 and CDR2 sequences are SGHTA and FQGNSA. CDR3 nucleotide sequence: TGTGCCAGCAGCTTAGCGGGGGCCGATAATGAAAAACTGTTTTTT. This encodes CASSLAGADNEKLFF.